Following are 3 T cell receptor beta chains from one sample sequenced in a study of beta chain features in type 1 diabetes. The entirety of the isolated RNA underwent reverse transcription, so expressed TCRB transcripts were sequenced. The method was immunoSEQ multiplex PCR; TCRdb's version includes in-frame clones alone and lacks a portion of them. Of 600,000 to 650,000 clones detected, around 16% appear once; the ten largest clones hold around 0.1%. Sequences were obtained from naive CD4+ T cells from blood. All receptors come from a man between 18 and 35 years old in good health.

This clone came up a few times. J is TRBJ2-7 and V is TRBV5-1; TRBD2 matches 7 bases. Per germline, CDR1 SGHRS and CDR2 YFSETQ. The CDR3 runs 15 residues. V was clipped by 2 bases and J by 2 bases; unmatched bases: 7. For the CDR3, the DNA is TGCGCCAGCAGCTTACGGCGGGAGAAGACCTACGAGCAGTACTTC. This sequence encodes CASSLRREKTYEQYF.

This clone has more than one count but fewer than ten. The genes are TRBV9 and TRBJ2-7; 10 nucleotides match TRBD1. The CDR3 sequence is 15 residues long. In germline, CDR1 is SGDLS, CDR2 YYNGEE. The V gene end was trimmed by 4 bases and the J gene end by 4 bases; junction bases not matched to a gene: 8. The CDR3 spells CASSTGPGQGYEQYF. The DNA of the CDR3 is TGTGCCAGCAGCACAGGACCGGGACAGGGGTACGAGCAGTACTTC.

The J gene is TRBJ1-1, the V gene TRBV4-1; D gene uncertain. This CDR3 has 17 residues. Germline CDR1 is MGHRA and CDR2 is YSYEKL. Trimming took 4 bases from V and 1 from J, leaving 19 bases between them. The CDR3 reads CASSRKPLLRENTEAFF. The CDR3 bases are TGCGCCAGCAGCCGAAAGCCCCTCTTGAGGGAGAACACTGAAGCTTTCTTT.